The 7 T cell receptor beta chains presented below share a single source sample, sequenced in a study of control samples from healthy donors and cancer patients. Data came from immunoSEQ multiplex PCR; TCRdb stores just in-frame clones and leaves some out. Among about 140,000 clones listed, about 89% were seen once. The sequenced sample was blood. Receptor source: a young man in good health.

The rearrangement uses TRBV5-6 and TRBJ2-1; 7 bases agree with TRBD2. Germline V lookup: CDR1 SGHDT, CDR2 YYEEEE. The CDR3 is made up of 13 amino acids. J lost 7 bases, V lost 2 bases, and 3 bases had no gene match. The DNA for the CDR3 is TGTGCCAGCAGCTTAAGAGCGGGGAATGAGCAGTTCTTC. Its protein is CASSLRAGNEQFF.

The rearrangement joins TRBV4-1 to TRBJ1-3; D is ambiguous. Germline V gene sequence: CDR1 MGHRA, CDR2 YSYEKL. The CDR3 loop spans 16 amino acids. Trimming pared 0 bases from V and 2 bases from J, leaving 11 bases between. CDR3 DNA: TGCGCCAGCAGCCAAGATTTATTGGCGGCTGGAAACACCATATATTTT. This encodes CASSQDLLAAGNTIYF.

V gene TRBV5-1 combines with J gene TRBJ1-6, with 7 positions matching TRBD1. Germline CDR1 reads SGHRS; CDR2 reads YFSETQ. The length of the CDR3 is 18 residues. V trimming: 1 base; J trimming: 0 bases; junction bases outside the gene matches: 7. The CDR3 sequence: CASSLWARQGSYNSPLHF. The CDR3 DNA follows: TGCGCCAGCAGCTTGTGGGCCCGACAGGGCTCCTATAATTCACCCCTCCACTTT. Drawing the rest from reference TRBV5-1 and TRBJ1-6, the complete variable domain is KAGVTQTPRYLIKTRGQQVTLSCSPISGHRSVSWYQQTPGQGLQFLFEYFSETQRNKGNFPGRFSGRQFSNSRSEMNVSTLELGDSALYLCASSLWARQGSYNSPLHFGNGTRLTVT.

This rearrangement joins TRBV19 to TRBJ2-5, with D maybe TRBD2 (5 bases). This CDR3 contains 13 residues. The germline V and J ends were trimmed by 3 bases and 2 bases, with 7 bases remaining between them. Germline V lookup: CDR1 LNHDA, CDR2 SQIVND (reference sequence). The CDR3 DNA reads TGTGCCAGTAGTATCGGGAAACAAGAGACCCAGTACTTC. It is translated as CASSIGKQETQYF.

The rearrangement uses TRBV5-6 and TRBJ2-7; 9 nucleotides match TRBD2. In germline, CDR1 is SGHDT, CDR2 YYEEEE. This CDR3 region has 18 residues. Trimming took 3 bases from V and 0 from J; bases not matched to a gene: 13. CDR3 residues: CASSSPPWGAGGSYEQYF. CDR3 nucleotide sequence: TGTGCCAGCAGCTCCCCTCCCTGGGGAGCGGGGGGCTCCTACGAGCAGTACTTC.

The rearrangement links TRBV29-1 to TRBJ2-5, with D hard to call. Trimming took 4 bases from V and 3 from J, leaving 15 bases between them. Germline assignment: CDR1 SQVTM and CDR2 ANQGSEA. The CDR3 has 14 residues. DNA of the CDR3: TGCAGCGTTGTGATGGGCCAGATAGAAGAGACCCAGTACTTC. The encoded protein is CSVVMGQIEETQYF.

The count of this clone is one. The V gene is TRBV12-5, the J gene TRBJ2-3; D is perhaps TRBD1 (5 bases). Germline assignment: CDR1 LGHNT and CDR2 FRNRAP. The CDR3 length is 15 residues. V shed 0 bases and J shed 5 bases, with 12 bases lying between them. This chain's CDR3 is CASGLVGGAGDTQYF. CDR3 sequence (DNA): TGTGCTAGTGGTTTGGTCGGTGGGGCCGGAGATACGCAGTATTTT. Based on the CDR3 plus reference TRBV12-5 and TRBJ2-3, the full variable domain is DARVTQTPRHKVTEMGQEVTMRCQPILGHNTVFWYRQTMMQGLELLAYFRNRAPLDDSGMPKDRFSAEMPDATLATLKIQPSEPRDSAVYFCASGLVGGAGDTQYFGPGTRLTVL.